One sample yielded the 14 T cell receptor beta chains listed below, sequenced in a study of early T cells in non-severe SARS-CoV-2 infection (dated by TCRdb to the early 2020s). The library came from 5' RACE. The run used a NextSeq 500. TCRdb trimmed the raw reads at Q25, called clones with MiXCR and kept productive beta chains. Each CDR3 protein appears once, grouped with its most common genes and DNA. A total of approximately 52,000 distinct CDR3 sequences appear in this sample, roughly 8% of them only once. The top ten constitute roughly 8.8% of the sample. Sequences were obtained from whole blood. Every receptor here comes from an adult who was a healthcare worker with PCR-confirmed SARS-CoV-2 infection or an uninfected control (not recorded which).

The V gene is TRBV4-2, the J gene TRBJ1-2; D gene uncertain. Germline-derived CDR1 and CDR2 are LGHNA and YNFKEQ. The CDR3 spans 15 residues. V shed 4 bases and J shed 4 bases, with 16 bases lying between them. CDR3 in DNA: TGTGCCAGCAGCCCCCAATCGGGCGGGCTCTATGGCTACACCTTC. Translated: CASSPQSGGLYGYTF.

The chain's CDR3 is CASQGGSYNSPLHF. The CDR3 DNA is TGTGCCAGTCAGGGCGGCTCCTATAATTCACCCCTCCACTTT. The rearrangement joins TRBV21-1 to TRBJ1-6; the table assigns TRBD1, which was not confirmed against the DNA. TRBV21-1 corresponds to a pseudogene. The CDR3 totals 14 residues.

V gene TRBV9 combines with J gene TRBJ2-3; either TRBD1 or TRBD2 may fit D (5 bases each). The CDR3 is 14 amino acids. The germline gives CDR1 SGDLS, CDR2 YYNGEE. Deletions cut 4 bases from V and 4 bases from J, with 13 bases between. The CDR3 sequence is CASSSSGGADTQYF. The CDR3 coding sequence is TGTGCCAGCAGCTCCAGTGGGGGTGCAGATACGCAGTATTTT.

The count of this clonotype is one. This may be a read error, as it is one base from a much larger clone. The rearrangement links TRBV28 to TRBJ1-1; 7 nucleotides agree with TRBD1. The CDR3 spans 12 residues. Germline CDR1 MDHEN, CDR2 SYDVKM. The CDR3 loop reads CVSRQGSTEAFF. For the CDR3, the DNA is TGTGTCAGCAGACAGGGTAGCACTGAAGCTTTCTTT.

The chain recombines TRBV20-1 with TRBJ1-6; D perhaps matches TRBD1 (6 bases). CDR3 length: 15 residues. Germline V lookup: CDR1 DFQATT, CDR2 SNEGSKA (reference sequence). The ends were cut back, 5 bases at V and 6 bases at J, with 17 bases in the middle. For the CDR3, the DNA is TGCAGTGCTCTGACAGGTGGAGGGGGTAATTCACCCCTCCACTTT. Amino acid sequence: CSALTGGGGNSPLHF.

In nucleotides, the CDR3 is TGTGCCAGCAGCTTGGCCCTCTTAGCGGGGGGTGCAGATACGCAGTATTTT. Translation: CASSLALLAGGADTQYF. The J gene is TRBJ2-3, the V gene TRBV11-1; TRBD2 matches at 10 bases. The germline CDR1 and CDR2 sequences are SGHAT and FQDESV (reference sequence). J lost 4 bases, V lost 3 bases, and 10 bases had no gene match. There are 17 residues in the CDR3.

The chain recombines TRBV6-5 with TRBJ2-6; D gene ambiguous. V lost 1 base to trimming and J lost 0 bases, with 4 bases between them. Germline loops: CDR1 MNHEY, CDR2 SVGAGI. The CDR3 totals 15 residues. The DNA for the CDR3 is TGTGCCAGCAGTTACTGGTCCTCTGGGGCCAACGTCCTGACTTTC. Its translation: CASSYWSSGANVLTF.

This clonotype was detected only a few times. The genes are TRBV2 and TRBJ1-2, with D possibly TRBD1 on 6 matching bases. CDR1 and CDR2 from the germline V gene are SNHLY and FYNNEI. The CDR3 consists of 15 residues. V was trimmed by 1 base and J by 2 bases, leaving 11 bases between them. The CDR3 loop is CASSEVAGANYGYTF. DNA of the CDR3: TGTGCCAGCAGTGAAGTAGCGGGGGCCAACTATGGCTACACCTTC. Together with reference TRBV2 and TRBJ1-2, the CDR3 gives the full variable domain: EPEVTQTPSHQVTQMGQEVILRCVPISNHLYFYWYRQILGQKVEFLVSFYNNEISEKSEIFDDQFSVERPDGSNFTLKIRSTKLEDSAMYFCASSEVAGANYGYTFGSGTRLTVV.

The chain couples TRBV3-1 to TRBJ1-1, with 10 bases identical to TRBD1. The germline V gene encodes CDR1 LGHDT and CDR2 YNNKEL (reference sequence). J was trimmed by 5 bases and V by 1 base; bases with no gene match: 4. This CDR3 is built from 15 residues. The CDR3 DNA is TGTGCCAGCAGCCAAGGGACAGGGGGACTTACTGAAGCTTTCTTT. As protein: CASSQGTGGLTEAFF.

This chain links TRBV6-4 with TRBJ1-2, with 7 bases lining up with TRBD1. The ends lost 4 bases at V and 5 bases at J; junction bases unmatched: 13. Germline V gene lookup returns CDR1 MRHNA and CDR2 SNTAGT. The CDR3 runs to 16 residues. CDR3 sequence: CASSALWDSPLYGYTF. CDR3 DNA sequence: TGTGCCAGCAGTGCCCTGTGGGACAGCCCATTATATGGCTACACCTTC.

This clonotype was seen ten or more times. The chain carries TRBV20-1 and TRBJ1-2; D call uncertain. CDR1 is DFQATT, CDR2 SNEGSKA, per germline (reference sequence). Trimming pared 5 bases from V and 4 bases from J, leaving 8 bases between. The CDR3 contains 11 residues. CDR3: CSAPDPYGYTF. The CDR3 region has the DNA TGCAGTGCTCCCGACCCCTATGGCTACACCTTC.

As concerns this clonotype: Relative to the germline gene, one junction end is altered; a read error may explain this. This sequence joins TRBV7-7 and TRBJ2-5; D is uncertain. This CDR3 spans 13 amino acids. Germline V lookup: CDR1 SSHAT, CDR2 FNYEAQ (reference sequence). In nucleotides, the CDR3 is TGTGCTAGCAGCTTTGGGGATCCGGGGACCCAGTACTTC. It translates to CASSFGDPGTQYF.

In its sample, this clonotype was seen many times. The chain is built from TRBV30 and TRBJ1-5; D not certain. Germline lookup yields CDR1 GTSNPN and CDR2 SVGIG (reference sequence). The CDR3 consists of 14 residues. Trimming stripped 0 bases from V and 1 base from J, with 7 bases between. The CDR3: CAWSVLRSNQPQHF. The CDR3 bases are TGTGCCTGGAGTGTACTACGAAGCAATCAGCCCCAGCATTTT.

This clonotype has a count of ten or more. This rearrangement joins TRBV20-1 to TRBJ1-1, with TRBD1 matching over 7 bases. This CDR3 is built from 14 residues. With V trimmed by 7 bases and J by 4 bases, 12 bases remained unmatched. Germline CDR1 reads DFQATT; CDR2 reads SNEGSKA (reference sequence). The CDR3 bases are TGCAGTGTTACTCGAGAGACAGGGCCCACTGAAGCTTTCTTT. Translation: CSVTRETGPTEAFF.